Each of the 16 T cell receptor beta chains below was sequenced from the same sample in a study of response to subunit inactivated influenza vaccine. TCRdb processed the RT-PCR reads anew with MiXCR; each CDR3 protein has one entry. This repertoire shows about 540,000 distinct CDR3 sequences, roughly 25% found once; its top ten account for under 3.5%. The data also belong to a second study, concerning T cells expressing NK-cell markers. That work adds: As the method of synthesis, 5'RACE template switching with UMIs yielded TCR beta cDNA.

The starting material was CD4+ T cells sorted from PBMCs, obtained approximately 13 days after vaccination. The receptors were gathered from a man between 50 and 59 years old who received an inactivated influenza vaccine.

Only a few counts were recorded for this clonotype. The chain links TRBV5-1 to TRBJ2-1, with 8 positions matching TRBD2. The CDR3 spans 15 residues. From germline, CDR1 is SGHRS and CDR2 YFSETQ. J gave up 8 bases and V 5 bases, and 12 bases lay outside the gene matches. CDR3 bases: TGCGCCAGCAGTCTCGCACGGGGGGGCACGGATGAGCAGTTCTTC. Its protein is CASSLARGGTDEQFF.

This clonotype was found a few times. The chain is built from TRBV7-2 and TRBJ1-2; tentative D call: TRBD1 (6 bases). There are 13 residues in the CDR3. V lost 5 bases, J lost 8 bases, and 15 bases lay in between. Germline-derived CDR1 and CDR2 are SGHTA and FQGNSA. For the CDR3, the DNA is TGTGCCAGCAGCCGGGGGGCAGTGGAAGGCTACACCTTC. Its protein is CASSRGAVEGYTF. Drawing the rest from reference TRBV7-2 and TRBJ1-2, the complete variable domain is GAGVSQSPSNKVTEKGKDVELRCDPISGHTALYWYRQSLGQGLEFLIYFQGNSAPDKSGLPSDRFSAERTGGSVSTLTIQRTQQEDSAVYLCASSRGAVEGYTFGSGTRLTVV.

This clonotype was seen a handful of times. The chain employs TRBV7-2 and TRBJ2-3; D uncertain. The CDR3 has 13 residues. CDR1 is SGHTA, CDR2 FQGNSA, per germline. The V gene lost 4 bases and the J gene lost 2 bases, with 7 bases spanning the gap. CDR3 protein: CASSSIPTDTQYF. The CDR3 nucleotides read TGTGCCAGCAGCTCAATCCCCACAGATACGCAGTATTTT.

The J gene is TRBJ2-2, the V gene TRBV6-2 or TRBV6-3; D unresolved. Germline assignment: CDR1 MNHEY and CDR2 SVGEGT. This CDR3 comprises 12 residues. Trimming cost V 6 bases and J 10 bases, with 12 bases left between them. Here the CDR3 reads CASRTLGEELFF. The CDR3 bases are TGTGCCAGCAGAACCTTGGGTGAGGAGCTGTTTTTT.

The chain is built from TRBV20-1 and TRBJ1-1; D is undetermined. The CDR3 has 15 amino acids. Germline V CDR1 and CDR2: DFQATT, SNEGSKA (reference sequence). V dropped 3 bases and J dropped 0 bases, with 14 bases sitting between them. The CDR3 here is CSARVREGLNTEAFF. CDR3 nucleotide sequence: TGCAGTGCTAGGGTGCGGGAGGGATTGAACACTGAAGCTTTCTTT.

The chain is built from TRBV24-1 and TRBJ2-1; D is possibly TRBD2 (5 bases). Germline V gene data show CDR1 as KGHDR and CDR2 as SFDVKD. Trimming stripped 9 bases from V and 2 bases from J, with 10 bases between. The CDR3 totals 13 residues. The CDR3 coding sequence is TGTGCCACCTCGGGAAAGACCTACAATGAGCAGTTCTTC. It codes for CATSGKTYNEQFF.

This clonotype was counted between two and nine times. CDR3 region: CASSLYRSHSGANVLTF. CDR3 sequence (DNA): TGTGCCAGCAGTCTTTACAGGTCACACTCTGGGGCCAACGTCCTGACTTTC. The chain carries TRBV28 and TRBJ2-6, with D possibly TRBD1 on 5 matching bases. V was shortened by 5 bases and J by 0 bases, with 14 bases between the two germline ends. CDR1 is MDHEN, CDR2 SYDVKM, per germline. The CDR3 covers 17 residues.

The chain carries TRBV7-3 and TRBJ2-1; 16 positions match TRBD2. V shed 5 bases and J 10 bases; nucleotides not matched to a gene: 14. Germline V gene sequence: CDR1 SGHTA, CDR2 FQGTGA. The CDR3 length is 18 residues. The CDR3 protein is CASSPQTRGLAGGQEQFF. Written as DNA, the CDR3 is TGTGCCAGCAGCCCCCAAACCCGGGGACTAGCGGGAGGGCAAGAGCAGTTCTTC.

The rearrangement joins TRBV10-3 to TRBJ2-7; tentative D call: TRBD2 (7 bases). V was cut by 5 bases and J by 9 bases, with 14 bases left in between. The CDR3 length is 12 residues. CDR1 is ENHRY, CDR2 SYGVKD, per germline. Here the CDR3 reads CAISTNREGQYF. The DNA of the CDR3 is TGTGCCATCAGTACCAACAGGGAGGGGCAGTACTTC.

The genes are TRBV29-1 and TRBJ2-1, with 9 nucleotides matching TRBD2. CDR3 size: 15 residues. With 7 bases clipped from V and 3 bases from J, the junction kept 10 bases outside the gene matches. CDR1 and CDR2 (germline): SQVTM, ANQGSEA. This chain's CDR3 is CSASTGTSSYNEQFF. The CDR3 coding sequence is TGCAGCGCCTCAACCGGGACTAGCAGCTACAATGAGCAGTTCTTC.

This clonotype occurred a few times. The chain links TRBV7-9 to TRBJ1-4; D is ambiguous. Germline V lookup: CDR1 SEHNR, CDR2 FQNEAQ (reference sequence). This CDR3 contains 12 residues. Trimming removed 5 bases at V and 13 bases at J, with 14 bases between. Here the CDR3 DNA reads TGTGCCAGCAGCATCGACTCCACGACACTGTTTTTT. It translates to CASSIDSTTLFF.

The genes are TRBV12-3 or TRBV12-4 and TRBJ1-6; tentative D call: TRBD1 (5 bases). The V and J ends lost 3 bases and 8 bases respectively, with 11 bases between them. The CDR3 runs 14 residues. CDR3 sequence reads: CASSLSGGYSPLHF. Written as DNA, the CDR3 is TGTGCCAGCAGTTTGAGTGGGGGGTATTCACCCCTCCACTTT.

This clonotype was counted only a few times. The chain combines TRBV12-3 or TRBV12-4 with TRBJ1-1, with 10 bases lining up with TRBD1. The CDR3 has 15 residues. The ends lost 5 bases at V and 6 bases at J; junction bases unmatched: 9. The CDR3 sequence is CASSPRQGAGSEAFF. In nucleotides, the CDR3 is TGTGCCAGCAGTCCTAGACAGGGGGCAGGGTCTGAAGCTTTCTTT.

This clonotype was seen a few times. The CDR3 bases are TGTGCCAGCAGCGTCGGGGTTCAGGCCAAAAACATTCAGTACTTC. Translation: CASSVGVQAKNIQYF. This chain uses TRBV9 with TRBJ2-4; D is perhaps TRBD2 (5 bases). Germline V CDR1 and CDR2: SGDLS, YYNGEE. Trimming took 2 bases from V and 1 from J, leaving 10 bases between them. CDR3 length: 15 amino acids.

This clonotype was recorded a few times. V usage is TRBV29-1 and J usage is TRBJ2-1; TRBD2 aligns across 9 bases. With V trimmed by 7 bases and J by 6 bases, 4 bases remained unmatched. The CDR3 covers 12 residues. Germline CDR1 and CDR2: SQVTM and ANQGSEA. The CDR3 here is CSGAGGTNEQFF. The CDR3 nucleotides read TGCAGCGGGGCGGGGGGGACCAATGAGCAGTTCTTC.

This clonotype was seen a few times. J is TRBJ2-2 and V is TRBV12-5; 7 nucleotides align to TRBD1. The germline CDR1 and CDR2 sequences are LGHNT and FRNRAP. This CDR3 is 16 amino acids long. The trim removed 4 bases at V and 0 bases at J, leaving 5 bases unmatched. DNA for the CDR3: TGTGCTAGTGGTTCCACGGGACAGACGAACACCGGGGAGCTGTTTTTT. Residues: CASGSTGQTNTGELFF.